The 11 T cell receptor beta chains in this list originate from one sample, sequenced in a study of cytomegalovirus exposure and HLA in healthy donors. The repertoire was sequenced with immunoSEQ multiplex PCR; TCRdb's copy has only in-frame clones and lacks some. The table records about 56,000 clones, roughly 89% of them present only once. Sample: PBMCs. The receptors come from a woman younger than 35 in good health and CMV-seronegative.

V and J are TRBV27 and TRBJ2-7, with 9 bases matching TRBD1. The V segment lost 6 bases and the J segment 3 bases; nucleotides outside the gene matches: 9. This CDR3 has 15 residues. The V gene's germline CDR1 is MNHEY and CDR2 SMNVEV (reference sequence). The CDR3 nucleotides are TGTGCCAGCAGCCCCACAGGGGGCGGCGGCTACGAGCAGTACTTC. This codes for CASSPTGGGGYEQYF.

The CDR3 bases are TGCGCCAGCAGCCGCCTGACTAGCCTCGGGGAGCAGTACTTC. Protein: CASSRLTSLGEQYF. The J gene is TRBJ2-7, the V gene TRBV4-1; TRBD2 matches 7 bases. The junction had 10 bases not matched to a gene; V was cut back by 4 bases and J by 7 bases. Per the germline V gene, CDR1 is MGHRA and CDR2 is YSYEKL. The CDR3 loop spans 14 amino acids.

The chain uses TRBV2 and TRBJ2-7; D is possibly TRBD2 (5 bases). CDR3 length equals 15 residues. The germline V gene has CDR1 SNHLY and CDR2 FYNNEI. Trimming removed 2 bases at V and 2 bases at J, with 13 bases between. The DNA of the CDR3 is TGTGCCAGCAGTGAAAAACAGACCGGGACCTACGAGCAGTACTTC. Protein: CASSEKQTGTYEQYF.

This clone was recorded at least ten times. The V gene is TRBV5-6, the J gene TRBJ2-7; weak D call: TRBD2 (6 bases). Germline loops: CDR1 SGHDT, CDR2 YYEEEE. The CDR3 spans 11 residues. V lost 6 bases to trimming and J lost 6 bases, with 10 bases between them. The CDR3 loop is CASTNGGEQYF. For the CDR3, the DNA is TGTGCCAGCACCAACGGGGGCGAGCAGTACTTC.

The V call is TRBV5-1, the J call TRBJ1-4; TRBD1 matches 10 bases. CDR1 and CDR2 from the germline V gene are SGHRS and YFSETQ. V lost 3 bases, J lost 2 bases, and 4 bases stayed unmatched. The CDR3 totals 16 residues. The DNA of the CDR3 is TGCGCCAGCAGCTCGACAGGGGGCTACACTAATGAAAAACTGTTTTTT. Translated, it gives CASSSTGGYTNEKLFF.

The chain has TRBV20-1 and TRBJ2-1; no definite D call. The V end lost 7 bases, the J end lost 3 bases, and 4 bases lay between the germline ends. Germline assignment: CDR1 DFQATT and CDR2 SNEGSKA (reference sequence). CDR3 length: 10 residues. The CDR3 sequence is CSGYYNEQFF. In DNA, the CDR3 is TGCAGTGGCTACTACAATGAGCAGTTCTTC.

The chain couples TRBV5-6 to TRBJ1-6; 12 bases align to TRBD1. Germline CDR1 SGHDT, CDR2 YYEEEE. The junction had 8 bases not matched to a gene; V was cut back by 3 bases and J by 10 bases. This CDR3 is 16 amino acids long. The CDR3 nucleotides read TGTGCCAGCAGCTCCGCGGGACAGGGGGCGCGATCACCCCTCCACTTT. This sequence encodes CASSSAGQGARSPLHF.

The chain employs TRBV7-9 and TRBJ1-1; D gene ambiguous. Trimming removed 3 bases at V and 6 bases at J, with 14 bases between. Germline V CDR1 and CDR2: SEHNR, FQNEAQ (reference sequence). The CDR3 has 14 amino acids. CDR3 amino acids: CASSLEGFSPEAFF. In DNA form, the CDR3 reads TGTGCCAGCAGCTTGGAGGGCTTTTCGCCTGAAGCTTTCTTT.

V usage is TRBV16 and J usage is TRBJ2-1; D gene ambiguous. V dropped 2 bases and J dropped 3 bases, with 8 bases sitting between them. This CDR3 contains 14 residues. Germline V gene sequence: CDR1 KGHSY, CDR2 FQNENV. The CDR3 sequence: CASSQDTIYNEQFF. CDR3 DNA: TGTGCCAGCAGCCAAGACACAATCTACAATGAGCAGTTCTTC.

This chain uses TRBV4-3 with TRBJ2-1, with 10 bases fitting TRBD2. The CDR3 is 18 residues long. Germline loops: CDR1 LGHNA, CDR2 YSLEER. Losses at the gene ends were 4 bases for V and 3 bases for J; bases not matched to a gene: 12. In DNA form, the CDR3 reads TGCGCCAGCAGCCCCGGACTAGCGGAACCAGGGCACTACAATGAGCAGTTCTTC. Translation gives CASSPGLAEPGHYNEQFF.

The CDR3 DNA follows: TGCGCCAGCAGCCATTTCGGGTTAAGTGGCAATGAGCAGTTCTTC. It encodes CASSHFGLSGNEQFF. The chain recombines TRBV4-1 with TRBJ2-1; D unclear. Deletions cut 3 bases from V and 6 bases from J, with 15 bases between. CDR3 size: 15 residues. The germline CDR1 and CDR2 sequences are MGHRA and YSYEKL.